The source of this TCR beta chain is a study of blood T cells in healthy people across ages. This clonotype was recorded a few times. The target antigen is unknown. Points from the study as a whole: The long-lived group displayed more naive CD4+ cells, plus higher diversity, than the aged donors did.

Germline CDR1 and CDR2: MNHEY and SVGEGT. The CDR3 has 14 amino acids. The germline V and J ends were trimmed by 5 bases and 6 bases, with 17 bases remaining between them. It was with a sample-barcoded 5' primer and a J-beta primer mix that a second PCR of roughly 6 to 11 cycles was run. A single record per CDR3 protein comes from TCRdb applying MiXCR to the 5' RACE reads. Here the sample spans 700,000 or so distinct CDR3 sequences, 40% to 45% being singletons. This clonotype originated in an elderly man in good health. V and J are TRBV6-2 or TRBV6-3 and TRBJ2-7, with TRBD2 as a possible D gene (6 bases). Sequencing was performed on blood. CDR3: CASSRGTVGGEQYF. The CDR3 DNA reads TGTGCCAGCAGTAGAGGAACAGTGGGGGGCGAGCAGTACTTC.